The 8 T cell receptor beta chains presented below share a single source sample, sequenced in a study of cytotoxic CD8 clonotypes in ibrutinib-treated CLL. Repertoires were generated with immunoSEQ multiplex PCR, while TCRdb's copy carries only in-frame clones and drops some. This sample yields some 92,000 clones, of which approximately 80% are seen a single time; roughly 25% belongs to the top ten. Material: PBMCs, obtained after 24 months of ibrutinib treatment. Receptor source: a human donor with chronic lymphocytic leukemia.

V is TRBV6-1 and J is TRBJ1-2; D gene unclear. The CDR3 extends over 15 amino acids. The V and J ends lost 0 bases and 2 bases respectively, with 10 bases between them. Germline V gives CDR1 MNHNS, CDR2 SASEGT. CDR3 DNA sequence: TGTGCCAGCAGTGAAGCCTCAGGCCGGAACTATGGCTACACCTTC. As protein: CASSEASGRNYGYTF.

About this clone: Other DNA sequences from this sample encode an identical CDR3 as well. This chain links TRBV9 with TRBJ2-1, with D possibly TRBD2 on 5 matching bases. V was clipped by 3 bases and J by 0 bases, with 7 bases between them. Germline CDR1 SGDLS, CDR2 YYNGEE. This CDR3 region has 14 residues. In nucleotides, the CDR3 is TGTGCCAGCAGCGGAGGGTCCTCCTACAATGAGCAGTTCTTC. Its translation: CASSGGSSYNEQFF.

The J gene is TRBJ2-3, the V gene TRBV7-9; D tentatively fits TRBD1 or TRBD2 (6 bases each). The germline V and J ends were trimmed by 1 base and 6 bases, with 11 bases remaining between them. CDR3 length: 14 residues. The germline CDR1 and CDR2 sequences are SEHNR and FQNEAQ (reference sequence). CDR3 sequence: CASSLEGGPDTQYF. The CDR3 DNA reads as TGTGCCAGCAGCTTAGAAGGGGGGCCTGATACGCAGTATTTT.

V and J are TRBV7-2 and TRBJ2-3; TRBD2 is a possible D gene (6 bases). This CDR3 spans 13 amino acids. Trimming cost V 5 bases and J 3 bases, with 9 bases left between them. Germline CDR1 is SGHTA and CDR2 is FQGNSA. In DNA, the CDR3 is TGTGCCAGCAGCCAGAGCGGGACAGATACGCAGTATTTT. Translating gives CASSQSGTDTQYF.

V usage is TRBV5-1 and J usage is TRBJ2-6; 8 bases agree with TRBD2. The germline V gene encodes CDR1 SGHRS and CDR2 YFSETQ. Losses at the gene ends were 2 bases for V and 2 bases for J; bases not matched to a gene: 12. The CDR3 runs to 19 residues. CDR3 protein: CASSFQSGSKVAGANVLTF. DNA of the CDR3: TGCGCCAGCAGCTTTCAAAGCGGGAGTAAAGTAGCTGGGGCCAACGTCCTGACTTTC.

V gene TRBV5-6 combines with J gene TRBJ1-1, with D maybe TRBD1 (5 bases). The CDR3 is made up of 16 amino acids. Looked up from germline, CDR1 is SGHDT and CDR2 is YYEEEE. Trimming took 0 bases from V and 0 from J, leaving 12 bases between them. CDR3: CASSLALGALNTEAFF. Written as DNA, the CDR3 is TGTGCCAGCAGCTTGGCTCTAGGGGCTCTGAACACTGAAGCTTTCTTT.

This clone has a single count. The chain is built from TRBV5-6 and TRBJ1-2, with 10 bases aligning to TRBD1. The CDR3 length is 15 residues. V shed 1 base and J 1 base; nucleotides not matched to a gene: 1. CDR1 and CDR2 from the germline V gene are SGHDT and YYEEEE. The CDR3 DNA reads TGTGCCAGCAGCTTGAGGGACAGGGGTAACTATGGCTACACCTTC. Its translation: CASSLRDRGNYGYTF. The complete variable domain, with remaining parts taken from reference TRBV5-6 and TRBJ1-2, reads DAGVTQSPTHLIKTRGQQVTLRCSPKSGHDTVSWYQQALGQGPQFIFQYYEEEERQRGNFPDRFSGHQFPNYSSELNVNALLLGDSALYLCASSLRDRGNYGYTFGSGTRLTVV.

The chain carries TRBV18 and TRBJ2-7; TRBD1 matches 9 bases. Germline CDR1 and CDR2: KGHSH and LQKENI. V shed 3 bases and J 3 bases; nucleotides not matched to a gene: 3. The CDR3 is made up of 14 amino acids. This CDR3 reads CASSPRTGVYEQYF. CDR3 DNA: TGTGCCAGCTCACCTAGGACAGGGGTCTACGAGCAGTACTTC. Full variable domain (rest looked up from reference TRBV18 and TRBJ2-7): NAGVMQNPRHLVRRRGQEARLRCSPMKGHSHVYWYRQLPEEGLKFMVYLQKENIIDESGMPKERFSAEFPKEGPSILRIQQVVRGDSAAYFCASSPRTGVYEQYFGPGTRLTVT.